This T cell receptor beta chain was captured in a study of human T cells and chemical hapten exposure (dated by TCRdb to the early 2020s). For the study in its entirety: For sensitization, 2% DPC in acetone was applied to an approximately 2 cm by approximately 2 cm area of upper inner arm skin. Patch tests used Finn chambers with 0.01% DPC on the upper back, scored after 6 days by International Contact Dermatitis Research Group standards. Twenty-nine alopecia patients gave blood for TCR sequencing at one to four time points (pre-sensitization, 2, 6 and 24 weeks). Most of the patients in the cohort were female, and the cohort covered alopecia areata with under or over 50% scalp involvement, alopecia totalis and alopecia universalis. Blood was sampled from patients pre-sensitization (week 0) and at 2, 6 and about 24 weeks after DPC sensitization. The libraries were sequenced as a pool, and the TCR yield per sample differed mostly because of small variations in library volumes within the pool. This study followed changes in the peripheral blood TCR repertoire in vivo during primary and secondary sensitization of alopecia patients to the hapten diphenylcyclopropenone (DPC). Throughout the study period of around 24 weeks, patients also received therapeutic DPC doses to the scalp every week.

Study-wide conclusions, independent of this receptor: DPC sensitization did not change how many TCRs were above 1 in 1000 frequency, and no evidence was found of alterations in global repertoire structure. After repeated subsampling, changes were observed in the strength of the expansion versus patch-test correlation and in the threshold at which the correlation became significant. Alopecia, a presumed autoimmune disease, was present in all patients, so the immune response of the patients might differ from that of healthy individuals. Significantly more large CDR3 similarity clusters were formed by expanded TCRs than by pre-sensitization or healthy control sets, consistent with antigen-driven responses. The number of PT1 expanded TCRs positively correlated with patch test score, significant at thresholds 8, 16 and 32 but not 4.

Many counts were recorded for this clonotype. Its antigen is unknown. Base qualities are not recorded, but no much larger clone differs from it by a single base. Library construction relied on RACE. The sequencer listed for this sample is NextSeq 500. Library preparation attached unique molecular identifiers to individual cDNA molecules for quantitative, reproducible TCR counting. For every blood RNA sample, sequencing covered both the TCR alpha and TCR beta chains. In the paper's pipeline: A median of around 100,000 TCRs per sample was observed, with a range of roughly 23,224 to 750,000. V, J and CDR3 annotation of the TCR reads was performed with the Decombinator software suite. For PS versus PT1 abundance plots, all samples were subsampled to the same number of TCRs (28,000). TCRs were defined as expanded if absent before sensitization and observed at least eight times at the 2-week time point. TCRdb handled the public reads itself, with Q25 trimming in fastp and clone calling in MiXCR, and kept productive beta chains. Each CDR3 protein gets just one entry, which takes the most common genes and DNA from the rows behind it. In this record, the V and J calls reflect TCRdb's handling and not the investigators' own analysis. The sample data list about 360,000 distinct CDR3 sequences, and more than 4.5% of these were observed just once. Jointly, the top ten make up about 2.2% of the sample.

The time point label for this specimen denotes: patch test 1, 2 weeks after DPC sensitization. Reading the label with the study, this specimen's treatment or condition is: therapeutic diphenylcyclopropenone sensitization with weekly scalp DPC. Blood at each patch-test visit was drawn before the patch test was applied. Patients were eligible if aged 18 to 70, diagnosed with alopecia and judged suitable for DPC therapy, and pregnant patients were excluded. Total RNA was extracted from unfractionated whole blood collected in Tempus Blood RNA tubes. At the junction V is shortened by 0 bases and J by 4 bases, with 9 bases in between. From the germline V gene (reference sequence), CDR1 is LGHDT and CDR2 is YNNKEL. Including cysteine and phenylalanine, the CDR3 has 14 amino acids. The only DNA kept is the CDR3, 42 bases in frame from the first base.

This specimen was whole blood, taken in connection with sensitization to the hapten diphenylcyclopropenone (DPC). This TCR derives from a woman in her forties or fifties with alopecia areata. Some clones in this sample may be carry-over from other donors' samples. The sequence joins TRBV3-1 to TRBJ1-2; TRBD1 is possibly the D segment (6 matching bases). The encoded CDR3 is CASSQDWTVYGYTF. The DNA sequence reads TGTGCCAGCAGCCAAGATTGGACAGTCTATGGCTACACCTTC.